These 31 T cell receptor beta chains were all obtained from the same sample, sequenced in a study of blood T cell repertoires in COVID-19. Sequenced by immunoSEQ multiplex PCR; TCRdb stores in-frame clones only, minus some. This sample has around 300,000 clones, with around 87% found just once. Sequenced input: PBMCs or T cells enriched from blood (not recorded which). The origin of the receptors is a woman aged 25 to 39 who had recovered from COVID-19.

This rearrangement joins TRBV11-3 to TRBJ2-1; the match to TRBD2 covers 8 bases. Germline V gene sequence: CDR1 SGHNT, CDR2 YENEEA. CDR3 length equals 16 residues. The junction had 3 bases not matched to a gene; V was cut back by 1 base and J by 1 base. The DNA for the CDR3 is TGTGCCAGCAGCTTAGGTCGGGGGGGTTCCTACAATGAGCAGTTCTTC. Translation: CASSLGRGGSYNEQFF.

This chain connects TRBV7-2 to TRBJ1-1; TRBD1 aligns across 10 bases. Germline lookup yields CDR1 SGHTA and CDR2 FQGNSA. J gave up 5 bases and V 7 bases, and 13 bases lay outside the gene matches. The CDR3 covers 16 residues. The CDR3 sequence is CASNPPPGQGRTEAFF. CDR3 nucleotide sequence: TGTGCCAGCAACCCTCCCCCGGGACAGGGGAGGACTGAAGCTTTCTTT.

The chain carries TRBV19 and TRBJ1-5, with no clear D. The germline V gene has CDR1 LNHDA and CDR2 SQIVND (reference sequence). With 2 bases removed from V and 2 bases from J, the gap between germline ends came to 7 bases. CDR3 length: 14 amino acids. The CDR3 loop is CASSISLGNQPQHF. CDR3 nucleotide sequence: TGTGCCAGTAGTATATCACTTGGCAATCAGCCCCAGCATTTT.

This clone was found once. V gene TRBV12-5 combines with J gene TRBJ1-1; no reliable D call. Germline CDR1 reads LGHNT; CDR2 reads FRNRAP. With 3 bases removed from V and 2 bases from J, the gap between germline ends came to 7 bases. CDR3 length: 13 residues. CDR3 residues: CASGLRVNTEAFF. CDR3 sequence (DNA): TGTGCTAGTGGTTTACGAGTTAACACTGAAGCTTTCTTT. Full variable domain (rest looked up from reference TRBV12-5 and TRBJ1-1): DARVTQTPRHKVTEMGQEVTMRCQPILGHNTVFWYRQTMMQGLELLAYFRNRAPLDDSGMPKDRFSAEMPDATLATLKIQPSEPRDSAVYFCASGLRVNTEAFFGQGTRLTVV.

This chain links TRBV6-5 with TRBJ2-7; maybe TRBD2 (6 bases). Trimming removed 0 bases at V and 4 bases at J, with 16 bases between. The CDR3 contains 16 residues. CDR1 MNHEY and CDR2 SVGAGI come from the germline V gene. CDR3 residues: CASSYSVAAAGYEQYF. CDR3 sequence (DNA): TGTGCCAGCAGTTACTCCGTGGCGGCGGCGGGGTACGAGCAGTACTTC.

The V gene is TRBV7-8, the J gene TRBJ1-5, with no clear D. This CDR3 has 16 amino acids. Trimming shortened V by 1 base and J by 3 bases, and 13 bases separated the two germline ends. Per germline, CDR1 SGHVS and CDR2 FQNEAQ. This CDR3 reads CASSLDSLEVNQPQHF. In DNA, the CDR3 is TGTGCCAGCAGCTTAGACAGCCTCGAAGTCAATCAGCCCCAGCATTTT.

The chain carries TRBV19 and TRBJ1-2, with D hard to call. The V end was cut by 1 base, the J end by 2 bases, with 20 bases between. The CDR3 is made up of 18 amino acids. CDR1 and CDR2 (germline): LNHDA, SQIVND (reference sequence). This CDR3 is CASSIGSGRTPPNYGYTF. CDR3 in DNA: TGTGCCAGTAGTATAGGATCGGGGAGGACCCCACCCAACTATGGCTACACCTTC.

This sequence joins TRBV7-3 and TRBJ2-3; 7 nucleotides match TRBD2. The germline CDR1 and CDR2 sequences are SGHTA and FQGTGA. The length of the CDR3 is 17 residues. Trimming took 1 base from V and 4 from J; bases not matched to a gene: 11. CDR3 nucleotides: TGTGCCAGCAGCTTAAGTGCTGCGGGGGTGGGCGCAGATACGCAGTATTTT. Encoded protein: CASSLSAAGVGADTQYF.

The genes are TRBV5-8 and TRBJ2-2; D call uncertain. Trimming removed 0 bases from V and 3 bases from J, with 15 bases in between. From germline, CDR1 is SGHTS and CDR2 YDEGEE. The CDR3 totals 17 residues. In DNA form, the CDR3 reads TGTGCCAGCAGCTTGGTAGAGGCCTCATCGGACACCGGGGAGCTGTTTTTT. Its protein product is CASSLVEASSDTGELFF.

This chain uses TRBV1 with TRBJ1-6. TRBV1 corresponds to a pseudogene. This CDR3 is 16 amino acids long. Here the CDR3 DNA reads TGCACCAGCAGGGGCCGGGCAGGGAGGCATAATTCACCCCTCCACTTT. This translates into CTSRGRAGRHNSPLHF.

V and J are TRBV3-1 (or the pseudogene TRBV3-2) and TRBJ1-2, with 9 bases that match TRBD1. CDR1 LGHDT and CDR2 YNNKEL come from the germline V gene (reference sequence). The CDR3 totals 14 residues. The V and J ends lost 9 bases and 8 bases, in that order; junction bases with no gene match: 13. CDR3 coding DNA: TGTGCCAGTTATGGACAGGGGAGATTAGGAGGCTACACCTTC. Translating it yields CASYGQGRLGGYTF.

The J gene is TRBJ2-3, the V gene TRBV19; 9 nucleotides align to TRBD1. With V trimmed by 5 bases and J by 1 base, 10 bases remained unmatched. The V gene's germline CDR1 is LNHDA and CDR2 SQIVND (reference sequence). The CDR3 totals 17 residues. The CDR3 protein is CASSSGQGARGTDTQYF. The CDR3 region has the DNA TGTGCCAGTAGTTCGGGACAGGGCGCCCGTGGCACAGATACGCAGTATTTT. Full variable domain (remainder filled in from reference TRBV19 and TRBJ2-3): DGGITQSPKYLFRKEGQNVTLSCEQNLNHDAMYWYRQDPGQGLRLIYYSQIVNDFQKGDIAEGYSVSREKKESFPLTVTSAQKNPTAFYLCASSSGQGARGTDTQYFGPGTRLTVL.

The chain has TRBV24-1 and TRBJ2-2, with D possibly being TRBD2 (6 bases). The germline gives CDR1 KGHDR, CDR2 SFDVKD. Trimming took 5 bases from V and 4 from J, leaving 10 bases between them. This CDR3 has 14 amino acids. The chain's CDR3 is CATSGRAVTGELFF. CDR3 coding DNA: TGTGCCACCAGTGGGAGGGCTGTCACCGGGGAGCTGTTTTTT.

The V gene is TRBV11-2, the J gene TRBJ2-7; TRBD2 agrees at 8 bases. CDR3 length: 15 amino acids. The germline gives CDR1 SGHAT, CDR2 FQNNGV. V was pared by 5 bases and J by 0 bases, with 6 bases of the junction left unmatched. Here the CDR3 DNA reads TGTGCCAGCAGCCCACTCGCGGGGGGCTCCTACGAGCAGTACTTC. Translation gives CASSPLAGGSYEQYF.

The chain carries TRBV13 and TRBJ1-2, with D tentatively TRBD1 (5 bases). Trimming pared 5 bases from V and 4 bases from J, leaving 11 bases between. The CDR3 is made up of 13 amino acids. Germline CDR1 is PRHDT and CDR2 is FYEKMQ (reference sequence). The CDR3 sequence: CASSRQQFYGYTF. The CDR3 coding sequence is TGTGCCAGCAGCCGACAGCAGTTCTATGGCTACACCTTC.

This clone was seen just once. The V call is TRBV5-1, the J call TRBJ2-7, with 8 bases fitting TRBD1. The CDR3 is made up of 16 amino acids. V gave up 4 bases and J gave up 1 base; unmatched junction bases: 10. Germline CDR1 SGHRS, CDR2 YFSETQ. Here the CDR3 DNA reads TGCGCCAGCAGCCCGATAGGGACAGGAGTATCCTACGAGCAGTACTTC. Translated, it gives CASSPIGTGVSYEQYF.

The V call is TRBV3-1 (or the pseudogene TRBV3-2), the J call TRBJ1-2, with TRBD1 matching over 7 bases. The CDR3 sequence is 16 residues long. With 0 bases clipped from V and 6 bases from J, the junction kept 10 bases outside the gene matches. The germline gives CDR1 LGHDT, CDR2 YNNKEL (reference sequence). The CDR3 loop reads CASSQDTGQARHGYTF. CDR3 nucleotides: TGTGCCAGCAGCCAAGATACCGGACAGGCGAGACATGGCTACACCTTC.

This chain links TRBV24-1 with TRBJ1-2, with D tentatively TRBD1 (6 bases). The V end was cut by 0 bases, the J end by 3 bases, with 16 bases between. The germline V gene encodes CDR1 KGHDR and CDR2 SFDVKD. CDR3 length equals 17 residues. The CDR3 DNA reads as TGTGCCACCAGTGATTTGCCGATCGTAGGACAGTACTATGGCTACACCTTC. The encoded protein is CATSDLPIVGQYYGYTF.

The DNA for the CDR3 is TGTGCCAGCCGGGACATCATGAACACTGAAGCTTTCTTT. Amino acid sequence: CASRDIMNTEAFF. The chain carries TRBV7-8 and TRBJ1-1; perhaps TRBD1 as D (6 bases). V lost 8 bases and J 0 bases, leaving 10 bases between the germline ends. This CDR3 region has 13 residues. Germline values: CDR1 SGHVS, CDR2 FQNEAQ. Using reference TRBV7-8 and TRBJ1-1 for the parts outside the CDR3, the full variable domain is GAGVSQSPRYKVAKRGQDVALRCDPISGHVSLFWYQQALGQGPEFLTYFQNEAQLDKSGLPSDRFFAERPEGSVSTLKIQRTQQEDSAVYLCASRDIMNTEAFFGQGTRLTVV.

In this sample, this clone turned up once. This sequence joins TRBV5-6 and TRBJ1-5, with D tentatively TRBD1 (5 bases). The V gene's germline CDR1 is SGHDT and CDR2 YYEEEE. V was pared by 2 bases and J by 6 bases, with 18 bases between. The CDR3 spans 16 residues. The CDR3 DNA is TGTGCCAGCAGCTTTGGGTCGGGGGAAAGGAGTCAGCCCCAGCATTTT. Its translation: CASSFGSGERSQPQHF. Looking up the rest from reference TRBV5-6 and TRBJ1-5 gives the full variable domain: DAGVTQSPTHLIKTRGQQVTLRCSPKSGHDTVSWYQQALGQGPQFIFQYYEEEERQRGNFPDRFSGHQFPNYSSELNVNALLLGDSALYLCASSFGSGERSQPQHFGDGTRLSIL.

The chain couples TRBV6-1 to TRBJ2-3, with D tentatively TRBD2 (6 bases). Trimming pared 3 bases from V and 6 bases from J, leaving 10 bases between. CDR1 MNHNS and CDR2 SASEGT come from the germline V gene. This CDR3 comprises 13 residues. The CDR3 nucleotides read TGTGCCAGCAGTGATGCGGGGCGCGATACGCAGTATTTT. Its protein product is CASSDAGRDTQYF.

The chain joins TRBV28 to TRBJ1-1; the match to TRBD1 covers 10 bases. The CDR3 extends over 15 amino acids. Trimming at V came to 3 bases and at J to 1 base, leaving 2 bases not matched to a gene. CDR1 is MDHEN and CDR2 is SYDVKM in the germline V gene. In DNA form, the CDR3 reads TGTGCCAGCAGTTTTAGGACAGGGGGGAACACTGAAGCTTTCTTT. Encoded protein: CASSFRTGGNTEAFF.

The chain has TRBV9 and TRBJ2-2; D is possibly TRBD1 (6 bases). Trimming removed 3 bases from V and 1 base from J, with 7 bases in between. This CDR3 is 14 amino acids long. The germline gives CDR1 SGDLS, CDR2 YYNGEE. The CDR3 sequence: CASSGGQNTGELFF. Here the CDR3 DNA reads TGTGCCAGCAGCGGGGGGCAGAACACCGGGGAGCTGTTTTTT.

This clone has more than one count but fewer than ten. The genes are TRBV6-2 or TRBV6-3 and TRBJ2-7; 8 bases align to TRBD2. In germline, CDR1 is MNHEY, CDR2 SVGEGT. The CDR3 has 15 residues. V lost 4 bases to trimming and J lost 2 bases; unmatched junction nucleotides: 7. CDR3 region: CASSSGLAGPYEQYF. For the CDR3, the DNA is TGTGCCAGCAGTTCAGGGCTAGCGGGTCCCTACGAGCAGTACTTC.

The chain recombines TRBV29-1 with TRBJ1-4, with D tentatively TRBD1 (6 bases). There are 13 residues in the CDR3. The V end was cut by 0 bases, the J end by 7 bases, with 9 bases between. Per germline, CDR1 SQVTM and CDR2 ANQGSEA. In nucleotides, the CDR3 is TGCAGCGTTGAAGAGACAGGTGGTGAAAAACTGTTTTTT. Amino acid sequence: CSVEETGGEKLFF.

This sequence joins TRBV6-5 and TRBJ1-1; 10 positions match TRBD1. V dropped 4 bases and J dropped 6; count of bases not matched to a gene: 8. The germline V gene has CDR1 MNHEY and CDR2 SVGAGI. This CDR3 contains 15 residues. CDR3 nucleotides: TGTGCCAGCAGTTTTACGACAGGGGGCAAAGCTGAAGCTTTCTTT. Protein product: CASSFTTGGKAEAFF.

This chain connects TRBV19 to TRBJ2-2, with 9 bases aligning to TRBD1. The trim removed 1 base at V and 6 bases at J, leaving 9 bases unmatched. Germline V gene lookup returns CDR1 LNHDA and CDR2 SQIVND (reference sequence). The CDR3 consists of 17 residues. The CDR3 DNA is TGTGCCAGTAGTATAGTCTTGGGACAGGGTGTTCCCGGGGAGCTGTTTTTT. Its translation: CASSIVLGQGVPGELFF.

As to this clone: The same CDR3 can be traced to other DNA sequences in this sample. The J gene is TRBJ1-2, the V gene TRBV7-2, with a tentative D call TRBD1 (6 bases). Trimming removed 4 bases from V and 2 bases from J, with 8 bases in between. The germline gives CDR1 SGHTA, CDR2 FQGNSA. This CDR3 contains 13 residues. The CDR3 bases are TGTGCCAGCAGCTCAGGACAGAACTATGGCTACACCTTC. This translates into CASSSGQNYGYTF.

This chain uses TRBV7-3 with TRBJ2-2; D not certain. The CDR3 extends over 12 amino acids. V was pared by 4 bases and J by 5 bases, with 5 bases between. CDR1 is SGHTA and CDR2 is FQGTGA in the germline V gene. The CDR3 DNA reads TGTGCCAGCAGCTCGACTACCGGGGAGCTGTTTTTT. Residues: CASSSTTGELFF.

This clone was picked up one time. The J gene is TRBJ2-3, the V gene TRBV3-1 (or the pseudogene TRBV3-2), with 7 bases identical to TRBD1. Germline-derived CDR1 and CDR2 are LGHDT and YNNKEL (reference sequence). The CDR3 consists of 15 residues. J gave up 4 bases and V 2 bases, and 6 bases lay outside the gene matches. The CDR3 nucleotides are TGTGCCAGCAGCCAACACAGGGGAAAGGCAGATACGCAGTATTTT. Translating gives CASSQHRGKADTQYF.

The chain links TRBV2 to TRBJ1-2; no firm D call. Germline assignment: CDR1 SNHLY and CDR2 FYNNEI. The CDR3 has 12 amino acids. V lost 9 bases to trimming and J lost 8 bases, with 16 bases between them. The CDR3 DNA follows: TGTGCCAGTGAGGGCGTTTTGCTCGGCTACACCTTC. It is translated as CASEGVLLGYTF. Looking up the rest from reference TRBV2 and TRBJ1-2 gives the full variable domain: EPEVTQTPSHQVTQMGQEVILRCVPISNHLYFYWYRQILGQKVEFLVSFYNNEISEKSEIFDDQFSVERPDGSNFTLKIRSTKLEDSAMYFCASEGVLLGYTFGSGTRLTVV.